Sequencing of this T cell receptor beta chain was carried out in a study of blood T cell repertoires in COVID-19 (dated by TCRdb to between 2020 and 2021). Looking at the study overall: The collaborator samples originated in the United States, Italy and Spain and spanned the acute and convalescent phases of COVID-19. The material from the prospective study consisted of cDNA or gDNA derived from T cells, B-cell-depleted T cells, or PBMCs. Subjects who had been exposed to COVID-19, were actively infected with it, or had recovered from it provided the deeply sampled blood TCRbeta repertoires that made up the dataset. The repertoires were released in a freely available public database meant as a resource for research on the immune response to SARS-CoV-2. Samples were obtained from the ongoing ImmuneRACE study (first 160 participants) and from over 1,000 subjects provided by 6 global collaborators. Sample metadata almost always included a de-identified subject ID, COVID-19 status, age in years and sex. HLA class I and class II types, where available, came from metadata supplied by the sample provider rather than from assay-based typing. Summary of the overall study and its limitations: How much clinical and demographic metadata was included differed by source and by participant, and the metadata was provided uncurated.

The immunoSEQ Assay, a bias-controlled multiplex PCR, was used to amplify TCRbeta CDR3 regions from genomic DNA. Concerning the study's data processing: Nucleated cell counts per sample were estimated from amplification of reference gene primers within the assay. Sequence reads were collapsed and filtered to measure the absolute abundance of every unique TCRbeta CDR3 rearrangement. For each sample, productive Simpson clonality was calculated as the square root of Simpson's diversity index over productive rearrangements. As stored in TCRdb, this immuneACCESS dataset retains in-frame rearrangements with V and J assigned. A fraction of the clones does not appear; measured against another copy, unresolved V genes explain less than half of the discrepancy, and the remainder lacks a known reason. That table furnishes V, J and clone size, whereas the DNA furnished D and trimming. Present in this sample are about 220,000 clones, about 82% of which were seen just once. The ten largest clones represent more than 2% of the sample.

In Seattle, one collaborating source enrolled patients while the infection was active and tracked those patients longitudinally over the course of disease. Collaborating institutions collected whole blood in K2EDTA tubes following their own protocols. For TCRbeta analysis, collaborators shipped samples in one of three forms: frozen whole blood, isolated PBMCs, or DNA extracted from either of those sample types. Comments on this clone: No antigen is known for it. Base qualities were left out, and no much larger clone turns up one base away.

CDR1 is given as SGHDN and CDR2 as FVKESK, both from the germline V gene. V loses 4 bases of germline sequence and J loses 5 bases, and the interval between the two ends is 14 bases. The CDR3 sequence holds 14 residues, the cysteine and phenylalanine included. Only the CDR3 part of the read is kept: 42 bases, read in frame from the first base. Material for sequencing was peripheral blood. Recombination connected TRBV14 to TRBJ1-1; no D segment can be confidently identified. This clonotype originated in a woman between 65 and 79 years old with COVID-19, enrolled during active disease. The nucleotides read TGTGCCAGCAGCCCCGGAGGGTGGAGGACTGAAGCTTTCTTT. Translated, this gives CASSPGGWRTEAFF. This CDR3, with the reference TRBV14 and TRBJ1-1 proteins standing in past its ends, gives the full variable domain EAGVTQFPSHSVIEKGQTVTLRCDPISGHDNLYWYRRVMGKEIKFLLHFVKESKQDESGMPNNRFLAERTGGTYSTLKVQPAELEDSGVYFCASSPGGWRTEAFFGQGTRLTVV.